What follows are 18 T cell receptor beta chains derived from one specimen sequenced in a study of blood T cell repertoires in COVID-19. Data came from immunoSEQ multiplex PCR; TCRdb stores just in-frame clones and leaves some out. This sample yields about 84,000 clones, of which approximately 86% are seen a single time; roughly 30% belongs to the top ten. The sequenced sample was peripheral blood. The receptors were gathered from a woman aged 80 or older with acute or convalescent COVID-19.

The chain carries TRBV3-1 (or the pseudogene TRBV3-2) and TRBJ1-1; perhaps TRBD1 as D (6 bases). Trimming stripped 3 bases from V and 1 base from J, with 12 bases between. CDR1 is LGHDT and CDR2 is YNNKEL in the germline V gene (reference sequence). The CDR3 loop spans 15 amino acids. The CDR3 sequence is CASSQMGRGNTEAFF. DNA for the CDR3: TGTGCCAGCAGCCAGATGGGCAGGGGGAACACTGAAGCTTTCTTT.

CDR3 in amino acids: CASASQGASYEQYF. CDR3 in DNA: TGTGCCAGCGCAAGTCAGGGGGCATCCTACGAGCAGTACTTC. The rearrangement uses TRBV27 and TRBJ2-7, with 8 bases aligning to TRBD1. Losses at the gene ends were 8 bases for V and 1 base for J; bases not matched to a gene: 7. This CDR3 has 14 residues. Germline loops: CDR1 MNHEY, CDR2 SMNVEV (reference sequence).

The chain combines TRBV7-6 with TRBJ2-7, with 10 bases aligning to TRBD1. CDR1 SGHVS and CDR2 FNYEAQ come from the germline V gene. This CDR3 is 18 amino acids long. Trimming at V came to 4 bases and at J to 0 bases, leaving 12 bases not matched to a gene. CDR3 DNA: TGTGCCAGCAGCTCCCAAGCTGGGGGACAGGGGTCCTCCTACGAGCAGTACTTC. Translated, it gives CASSSQAGGQGSSYEQYF.

In DNA form, the CDR3 reads TGTGCCAGCAGCCCCCGCGGGATGGCCCTACACGAGACCCAGTACTTC. Amino acid sequence: CASSPRGMALHETQYF. This chain uses TRBV9 with TRBJ2-5; TRBD2 is a possible D gene (6 bases). The CDR3 is 16 residues long. Germline CDR1 reads SGDLS; CDR2 reads YYNGEE. Deletions cut 4 bases from V and 5 bases from J, with 21 bases between.

The chain joins TRBV10-1 to TRBJ2-2; D perhaps matches TRBD2 (5 bases). This CDR3 comprises 16 residues. V lost 3 bases and J lost 1, with 12 bases in between. Per germline, CDR1 WNHNN and CDR2 SYGVQD (reference sequence). CDR3 residues: CASSETSPQNTGELFF. CDR3 nucleotides: TGCGCCAGCAGTGAAACTAGTCCCCAGAACACCGGGGAGCTGTTTTTT.

CDR3 DNA: TGTGCCAGCAGCTCGGCGGGGGGTTGGTCACCCCTCCACTTT. Its protein product is CASSSAGGWSPLHF. J is TRBJ1-6 and V is TRBV7-2; tentatively, D is TRBD1 (5 bases). From germline, CDR1 is SGHTA and CDR2 FQGNSA. CDR3 length: 14 amino acids. Trimming took off 4 bases at V and 10 bases at J, with 14 bases between the two ends.

The chain couples TRBV18 to TRBJ2-2; no reliable D call. V dropped 6 bases and J dropped 7 bases, with 12 bases sitting between them. The V gene's germline CDR1 is KGHSH and CDR2 LQKENI. This CDR3 spans 13 amino acids. The CDR3 here is CASSPPVSGELFF. The CDR3 nucleotides read TGTGCCAGCTCTCCTCCAGTAAGCGGGGAGCTGTTTTTT.

The chain has TRBV18 and TRBJ2-3; 9 bases align to TRBD2. Germline V gives CDR1 KGHSH, CDR2 LQKENI. The CDR3 is made up of 17 amino acids. V lost 6 bases, J lost 6 bases, and 16 bases stayed unmatched. CDR3 sequence (DNA): TGTGCCAGCTCTCAACGGAATAGCGGGAGCTTGGGGGATACGCAGTATTTT. Amino acids: CASSQRNSGSLGDTQYF.

This rearrangement joins TRBV5-1 to TRBJ2-3, with TRBD2 matching over 7 bases. This CDR3 is built from 15 residues. Trimming at V came to 2 bases and at J to 1 base, leaving 4 bases not matched to a gene. In germline, CDR1 is SGHRS, CDR2 YFSETQ. The CDR3 DNA sequence: TGCGCCAGCAGCTTTGGGCTAGCGGGCACAGATACGCAGTATTTT. Encoded protein: CASSFGLAGTDTQYF.

This rearrangement joins TRBV2 to TRBJ1-4; D might be TRBD1 (6 bases). This CDR3 comprises 16 residues. Per the germline V gene, CDR1 is SNHLY and CDR2 is FYNNEI. Trimming removed 3 bases from V and 0 bases from J, with 11 bases in between. The CDR3 nucleotides read TGTGCCAGCAGTGAGGGGGCACTTGCAACTAATGAAAAACTGTTTTTT. Amino acid sequence: CASSEGALATNEKLFF.

This chain links TRBV3-1 (or the pseudogene TRBV3-2) with TRBJ2-7; 10 positions agree with TRBD1. CDR1 and CDR2 from the germline V gene are LGHDT and YNNKEL (reference sequence). J was trimmed by 5 bases and V by 4 bases; bases with no gene match: 8. This CDR3 region has 15 residues. The CDR3 sequence is CASSPWDRGMDEQYF. The CDR3, as DNA: TGTGCCAGCAGCCCATGGGACAGGGGTATGGACGAGCAGTACTTC.

V gene TRBV5-6 combines with J gene TRBJ2-5; 9 bases agree with TRBD2. V was pared by 0 bases and J by 5 bases, with 8 bases of the junction left unmatched. CDR1 SGHDT and CDR2 YYEEEE come from the germline V gene. CDR3 length: 16 amino acids. This CDR3 is CASSLVSSGAGETQYF. The DNA of the CDR3 is TGTGCCAGCAGCTTGGTTTCTAGCGGGGCCGGGGAGACCCAGTACTTC.

This clone was seen ten or more times. This chain uses TRBV29-1 with TRBJ1-2, with 7 nucleotides matching TRBD1. The CDR3 is made up of 14 amino acids. Germline V gene lookup returns CDR1 SQVTM and CDR2 ANQGSEA. J gave up 3 bases and V 4 bases, and 8 bases lay outside the gene matches. The CDR3 protein is CSVVMTGRDYGYTF. The CDR3 DNA sequence: TGCAGCGTTGTCATGACAGGGCGGGACTATGGCTACACCTTC.

The genes are TRBV5-5 and TRBJ1-3, with TRBD1 as a possible D gene (6 bases). V was pared by 2 bases and J by 0 bases, with 15 bases between. Germline assignment: CDR1 SGHKS and CDR2 YYEKEE (reference sequence). The CDR3 extends over 17 amino acids. CDR3 loop: CASSFEQGAPSGNTIYF. In DNA, the CDR3 is TGTGCCAGCAGCTTTGAACAGGGAGCCCCCTCTGGAAACACCATATATTTT.

The J gene is TRBJ2-7, the V gene TRBV7-6; the D gene is possibly TRBD1 (5 bases). This CDR3 has 14 residues. Germline CDR1 SGHVS, CDR2 FNYEAQ. V lost 1 base and J lost 3, with 10 bases in between. This CDR3 reads CASSLVGDRYEQYF. The CDR3 DNA follows: TGTGCCAGCAGCTTAGTAGGGGATCGCTACGAGCAGTACTTC.

The chain couples TRBV5-4 to TRBJ2-5; D remains ambiguous. Germline V lookup: CDR1 SGHNT, CDR2 YYREEE (reference sequence). This CDR3 comprises 14 residues. Deletions cut 0 bases from V and 2 bases from J, with 8 bases between. CDR3 bases: TGTGCCAGCAGCTTGGACGGGTATCAAGAGACCCAGTACTTC. Translating gives CASSLDGYQETQYF.

The rearrangement links TRBV18 to TRBJ2-6; perhaps TRBD1 as D (6 bases). This CDR3 is built from 16 residues. CDR1 and CDR2 from the germline V gene are KGHSH and LQKENI. V was pared by 4 bases and J by 0 bases, with 10 bases between. CDR3 loop: CASSRQVSSGANVLTF. CDR3 in DNA: TGTGCCAGCTCACGACAGGTCAGCTCTGGGGCCAACGTCCTGACTTTC.

This clone was recorded only once. V gene TRBV5-1 combines with J gene TRBJ2-4; weak D call: TRBD2 (5 bases). Trimming left V 6 bases short and J 0 bases short, with 10 bases between. The CDR3 runs 14 residues. Looked up from germline, CDR1 is SGHRS and CDR2 is YFSETQ. The CDR3 sequence is CASTGDLAKNIQYF. CDR3 nucleotides: TGCGCCAGCACCGGGGATCTAGCCAAAAACATTCAGTACTTC.